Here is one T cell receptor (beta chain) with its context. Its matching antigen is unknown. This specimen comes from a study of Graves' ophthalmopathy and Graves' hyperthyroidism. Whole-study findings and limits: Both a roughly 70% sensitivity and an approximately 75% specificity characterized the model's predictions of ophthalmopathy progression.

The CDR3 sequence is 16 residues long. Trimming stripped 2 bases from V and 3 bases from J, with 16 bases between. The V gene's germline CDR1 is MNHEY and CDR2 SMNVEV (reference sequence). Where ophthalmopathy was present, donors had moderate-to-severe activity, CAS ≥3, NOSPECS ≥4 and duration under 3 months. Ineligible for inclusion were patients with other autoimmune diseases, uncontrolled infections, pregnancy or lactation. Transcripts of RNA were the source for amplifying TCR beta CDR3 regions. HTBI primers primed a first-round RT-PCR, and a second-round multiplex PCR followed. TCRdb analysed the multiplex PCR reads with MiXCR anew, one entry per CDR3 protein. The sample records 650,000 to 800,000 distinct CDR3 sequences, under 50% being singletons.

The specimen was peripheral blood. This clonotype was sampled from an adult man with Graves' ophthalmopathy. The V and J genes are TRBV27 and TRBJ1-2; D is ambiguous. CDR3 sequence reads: CASSLAAGDLHYGYTF. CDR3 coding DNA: TGTGCCAGCAGTTTAGCGGCAGGTGACTTACACTATGGCTACACCTTC.